The 5 T cell receptor beta chains reported below all come from one sample, sequenced in a study of T cell changes during pregnancy in multiple sclerosis. Clones were sequenced by immunoSEQ multiplex PCR, and TCRdb holds only the in-frame ones, with some missing. The sample contains some 73,000 clones, 92% of which appear only once. The sample here was peripheral blood, taken in the third trimester of pregnancy. These receptors originate from a female donor in good health, enrolled as a control in a pregnancy study.

This chain links TRBV5-1 with TRBJ2-7; D is uncertain. Trimming stripped 0 bases from V and 0 bases from J, with 7 bases between. Germline V gene data show CDR1 as SGHRS and CDR2 as YFSETQ. This CDR3 spans 14 amino acids. Here the CDR3 reads CASSLGSSSYEQYF. In nucleotides, the CDR3 is TGCGCCAGCAGCTTGGGCTCCAGCTCCTACGAGCAGTACTTC. The full variable domain, its missing parts supplied by reference TRBV5-1 and TRBJ2-7, is KAGVTQTPRYLIKTRGQQVTLSCSPISGHRSVSWYQQTPGQGLQFLFEYFSETQRNKGNFPGRFSGRQFSNSRSEMNVSTLELGDSALYLCASSLGSSSYEQYFGPGTRLTVT.

CDR3 nucleotide sequence: TGTGCCAGCAGTAGGGCAGGGGTACCCTCCGTTAATGAAAAACTGTTTTTT. Translated: CASSRAGVPSVNEKLFF. This chain joins TRBV27 and TRBJ1-4; weak D call: TRBD1 (6 bases). V was trimmed by 5 bases and J by 4 bases, leaving 20 bases between them. The CDR3 sequence is 17 residues long. Germline V gives CDR1 MNHEY, CDR2 SMNVEV (reference sequence). Based on the CDR3 plus reference TRBV27 and TRBJ1-4, the full variable domain is EAQVTQNPRYLITVTGKKLTVTCSQNMNHEYMSWYRQDPGLGLRQIYYSMNVEVTDKGDVPEGYKVSRKEKRNFPLILESPSPNQTSLYFCASSRAGVPSVNEKLFFGSGTQLSVL.

This chain connects TRBV7-3 to TRBJ2-7; 7 bases map to TRBD2. J lost 6 bases, V lost 1 base, and 12 bases had no gene match. This CDR3 spans 16 amino acids. The germline gives CDR1 SGHTA, CDR2 FQGTGA. This CDR3 reads CASSLRAWTSFFEQYF. The DNA of the CDR3 is TGTGCCAGCAGCTTAAGGGCGTGGACTAGTTTTTTCGAGCAGTACTTC. Full variable domain (remainder filled in from reference TRBV7-3 and TRBJ2-7): GAGVSQTPSNKVTEKGKYVELRCDPISGHTALYWYRQSLGQGPEFLIYFQGTGAADDSGLPNDRFFAVRPEGSVSTLKIQRTERGDSAVYLCASSLRAWTSFFEQYFGPGTRLTVT.

For this clone: Relative to the germline gene, one junction end is altered; a read error may explain this. V gene TRBV6-5 combines with J gene TRBJ2-3; 7 bases are shared with TRBD2. The CDR3 totals 15 residues. Germline values: CDR1 MNHEY, CDR2 SVGAGI. CDR3 sequence reads: CASSTTAGVADTRYF. The CDR3 DNA reads as TGTGCCAGCAGCACCACTGCGGGAGTAGCAGATACGCGGTATTTT.

The chain uses TRBV7-2 and TRBJ2-7; 9 bases map to TRBD2. CDR3 length: 15 amino acids. CDR1 is SGHTA and CDR2 is FQGNSA in the germline V gene. The V segment lost 4 bases and the J segment 4 bases; nucleotides outside the gene matches: 8. The CDR3 loop reads CASSSRASGIYEQYF. CDR3 DNA: TGTGCCAGCAGCTCTAGGGCTAGCGGGATATACGAGCAGTACTTC.